The 14 T cell receptor beta chains given below trace back to one sample, sequenced in a study of T cells in Graves' hyperthyroidism and ophthalmopathy. RNA transcripts were the template for amplifying TCR beta CDR3 regions. First-round RT-PCR targeting the TCR CDR3 was performed with the HTBI primer set. TCRdb recomputed calls from the multiplex PCR reads with MiXCR, one row per CDR3 protein. The table records hundreds of thousands of distinct CDR3 sequences, 12% to 15% of them present only once. The sequencing sample was made of blood. All receptors derive from a woman in her late teens or twenties with Graves' hyperthyroidism.

This clonotype was seen more than once but under ten times. The chain carries TRBV19 and TRBJ2-5; maybe TRBD2 (5 bases). This CDR3 region has 14 residues. The germline gives CDR1 LNHDA, CDR2 SQIVND (reference sequence). Trimming stripped 2 bases from V and 5 bases from J, with 12 bases between. DNA of the CDR3: TGTGCCAGTAGTATATCAAGGCGCGGGGAGACCCAGTACTTC. Translation gives CASSISRRGETQYF. Full variable domain (rest looked up from reference TRBV19 and TRBJ2-5): DGGITQSPKYLFRKEGQNVTLSCEQNLNHDAMYWYRQDPGQGLRLIYYSQIVNDFQKGDIAEGYSVSREKKESFPLTVTSAQKNPTAFYLCASSISRRGETQYFGPGTRLLVL.

This clonotype was found many times. The V and J genes are TRBV3-1 and TRBJ2-2, with D uncertain. The CDR3 length is 14 residues. Germline V CDR1 and CDR2: LGHDT, YNNKEL (reference sequence). Between the trimmed V and J ends, which lost 0 bases and 2 bases, there was a span of 4 bases. The CDR3 loop is CASSQDPNTGELFF. In nucleotides, the CDR3 is TGTGCCAGCAGCCAAGATCCTAACACCGGGGAGCTGTTTTTT.

This chain links TRBV7-9 with TRBJ2-7; 8 bases line up with TRBD2. The V gene end was trimmed by 4 bases and the J gene end by 3 bases; junction bases not matched to a gene: 14. Germline V gene sequence: CDR1 SEHNR, CDR2 FQNEAQ (reference sequence). The CDR3 is 17 amino acids. The CDR3 DNA sequence: TGTGCCAGCAGCTCACCAAGTGGGTTAGCGGGGTACTACGAGCAGTACTTC. It codes for CASSSPSGLAGYYEQYF.

This clonotype came up many times. The CDR3 DNA reads TGCAGTGCTAGGAGGGGGGATGTTGAGCAGTTCTTC. Its protein product is CSARRGDVEQFF. The chain uses TRBV20-1 and TRBJ2-1; D might be TRBD1 or TRBD2, each matching 6 bases. CDR1 is DFQATT, CDR2 SNEGSKA, per germline (reference sequence). Between the trimmed V and J ends, which lost 3 bases and 9 bases, there was a span of 12 bases. This CDR3 spans 12 amino acids.

The sample holds a few counts of this clonotype. The gene calls are TRBV7-6 and TRBJ1-2; TRBD1 is a possible D gene (6 bases). Trimming stripped 1 base from V and 8 bases from J, with 14 bases between. There are 14 residues in the CDR3. Germline V gene data show CDR1 as SGHVS and CDR2 as FNYEAQ. The CDR3 DNA reads as TGTGCCAGCAGCTTAGGGGGGGGGGCTTTCGGCTACACCTTC. This gives the protein CASSLGGGAFGYTF.

The chain is built from TRBV4-2 and TRBJ2-3; TRBD1 is a possible D gene (5 bases). The CDR3 length is 14 residues. V was shortened by 3 bases and J by 2 bases, with 9 bases between the two germline ends. Per germline, CDR1 LGHNA and CDR2 YNFKEQ. The CDR3 reads CASSQEQVTDTQYF. CDR3 in DNA: TGTGCCAGCAGCCAGGAACAGGTCACAGATACGCAGTATTTT.

This clonotype was seen a few times. This rearrangement joins TRBV20-1 to TRBJ2-7; the match to TRBD2 covers 9 bases. Germline V CDR1 and CDR2: DFQATT, SNEGSKA (reference sequence). Unmatched junction bases numbered 10, after V lost 3 bases and J lost 4 bases. The CDR3 has 15 residues. The CDR3 nucleotides are TGCAGTGCTAGTGCAGGTCGGCTAGCGGGATACGAGCAGTACTTC. This translates into CSASAGRLAGYEQYF.

The chain has TRBV28 and TRBJ1-6; unclear D gene. The CDR3 has 17 amino acids. Between the trimmed V and J ends, which lost 4 bases and 7 bases, there was a span of 20 bases. Germline CDR1 reads MDHEN; CDR2 reads SYDVKM. CDR3 protein: CASSSLTLRLRNSPLHF. The CDR3 region has the DNA TGTGCCAGCAGTTCCCTAACCCTCCGGTTGAGGAATTCACCCCTCCACTTT.

This clonotype appeared many times. The J gene is TRBJ2-3, the V gene TRBV20-1; 8 nucleotides line up with TRBD2. V was pared by 6 bases and J by 1 base, with 9 bases of the junction left unmatched. The germline gives CDR1 DFQATT, CDR2 SNEGSKA (reference sequence). This CDR3 region has 15 residues. CDR3 in amino acids: CSAITGREGTDTQYF. The CDR3 DNA sequence: TGCAGTGCCATTACAGGGCGGGAGGGCACAGATACGCAGTATTTT.

This clonotype has at least ten counts. The chain has TRBV30 and TRBJ2-3; D is unclear. Germline CDR1 reads GTSNPN; CDR2 reads SVGIG (reference sequence). V lost 3 bases to trimming and J lost 0 bases, with 4 bases between them. This CDR3 region has 12 residues. CDR3 nucleotide sequence: TGTGCCTGGAGACTTAGCACAGATACGCAGTATTTT. The encoded protein is CAWRLSTDTQYF.

The J gene is TRBJ1-1, the V gene TRBV9; D call uncertain. V dropped 4 bases and J dropped 1 base, with 23 bases sitting between them. In germline, CDR1 is SGDLS, CDR2 YYNGEE. The CDR3 runs 18 residues. CDR3 DNA: TGTGCCAGCAGCCCCAATGAGGTCAGAGCGATCCAGAACACTGAAGCTTTCTTT. Amino acid sequence: CASSPNEVRAIQNTEAFF.

This clonotype was observed once. The chain recombines TRBV19 with TRBJ2-2; TRBD2 agrees at 7 bases. Looked up from germline, CDR1 is LNHDA and CDR2 is SQIVND (reference sequence). The CDR3 spans 12 residues. The junction had 3 bases not matched to a gene; V was cut back by 10 bases and J by 4 bases. CDR3 sequence reads: CATWGGTGELFF. CDR3 nucleotide sequence: TGTGCCACCTGGGGGGGCACCGGGGAGCTGTTTTTT.

V is TRBV12-3 or TRBV12-4 and J is TRBJ2-5, with TRBD2 identical over 8 bases. There are 13 residues in the CDR3. V trimming: 6 bases; J trimming: 8 bases; junction bases outside the gene matches: 8. The CDR3 region is CASRQRGRITQYF. The CDR3 nucleotides read TGTGCCAGCAGGCAACGCGGGAGGATAACCCAGTACTTC.

This chain connects TRBV27 to TRBJ2-6, with D possibly being TRBD1 (5 bases). This CDR3 contains 16 residues. CDR1 is MNHEY and CDR2 is SMNVEV in the germline V gene (reference sequence). Trimming took 7 bases from V and 0 from J, leaving 13 bases between them. CDR3 nucleotide sequence: TGTGCCAGCAAGCCATTACAGGTCTCTGGGGCCAACGTCCTGACTTTC. Its translation: CASKPLQVSGANVLTF. Together with reference TRBV27 and TRBJ2-6, the CDR3 gives the full variable domain: EAQVTQNPRYLITVTGKKLTVTCSQNMNHEYMSWYRQDPGLGLRQIYYSMNVEVTDKGDVPEGYKVSRKEKRNFPLILESPSPNQTSLYFCASKPLQVSGANVLTFGAGSRLTVL.